Listed below are T cell receptor beta chains from one sample, sequenced in a study of T-cell memory formation after mild COVID-19. TCRdb re-called the 5' RACE reads with MiXCR, one entry per CDR3 protein. The table includes approximately 300,000 distinct CDR3 sequences, around 15% detected once. The sequenced material came from PBMCs or a T cell subset sorted from them (not recorded which). The receptor source for this set is a man aged 18 to 29 who had mild COVID-19 (a few samples of this study predate the infection). Cell type and time point are not known. Both conserved end residues are part of each CDR3. Each record gives: D gene, V gene, clone size, J gene, CDR3 protein, CDR3 DNA. The D gene is left open where the match is weak. Clone size appears in some rows only: once, few, many, or a class for an expanded clone.

TRBD1	TRBV7-2	many	TRBJ2-7	CASSLTGTGPYEQYF	TGTGCCAGCAGCTTAACCGGGACAGGGCCCTACGAGCAGTACTTC
.	TRBV20-1	.	TRBJ1-2	CSARGQGRDGYTF	TGCAGTGCTAGGGGACAAGGGAGGGATGGCTACACCTTC
.	TRBV3-1	.	TRBJ1-5	CASSQAQGPQPQHF	TGTGCCAGCAGCCAAGCCCAGGGGCCTCAGCCCCAGCATTTT
TRBD2	TRBV3-1	few	TRBJ2-1	CASSRRASGGFEQFF	TGTGCCAGCAGCCGCCGGGCTAGCGGGGGCTTCGAGCAGTTCTTC
.	TRBV7-7	few	TRBJ2-2	CASSGWNTGELFF	TGTGCTAGCAGCGGCTGGAACACCGGGGAGCTGTTTTTT
.	TRBV18	few	TRBJ1-1	CASTLDGGPVTEAFF	TGTGCCAGCACCCTCGATGGGGGGCCGGTGACTGAAGCTTTCTTT
.	TRBV21-1	many	TRBJ2-1	CASRAGFSYNEQFF	TGTGCCAGCAGAGCGGGATTCTCCTACAATGAGCAGTTCTTC
.	TRBV5-1	few	TRBJ2-3	CASSLAVVRQNTDTQYF	TGCGCCAGCAGCTTGGCCGTAGTAAGGCAGAACACAGATACGCAGTATTTT
.	TRBV6-9	.	TRBJ2-3	CASSSEEGGTDTQYF	TGTGCCAGCAGTTCCGAAGAGGGGGGCACAGATACGCAGTATTTT
TRBD1	TRBV12-3/TRBV12-4	few	TRBJ2-5	CASRRDRETQYF	TGTGCCAGCAGGCGGGACAGGGAGACCCAGTACTTC
TRBD1	TRBV7-3	.	TRBJ1-6	CASSLMGQGVSPLHF	TGTGCCAGCAGCTTAATGGGACAGGGAGTCTCACCCCTCCACTTT
.	TRBV18	few	TRBJ2-1	CASSPLLGSYNEQFF	TGTGCCAGCTCACCACTGTTGGGTTCCTACAATGAGCAGTTCTTC
.	TRBV28	.	TRBJ2-4	CASSLSAKNIQYF	TGTGCCAGCAGTTTATCGGCCAAAAACATTCAGTACTTC
.	TRBV6-5	.	TRBJ2-3	CASGRDNGAKGENF	TGTGCCAGCGGGCGGGATAACGGGGCCAAAGGGGAGAATTTT
.	TRBV20-1	many	TRBJ1-1	CSARGQMDGGTEAFF	TGCAGTGCTAGGGGACAAATGGATGGGGGCACTGAAGCTTTCTTT
.	TRBV12-3/TRBV12-4	.	TRBJ2-5	CASSLIGGTQYF	TGTGCCAGCAGTTTGATAGGTGGGACCCAGTACTTC
.	TRBV20-1	.	TRBJ2-4	CSARPHSDRWGNIQYF	TGCAGTGCTAGGCCCCACTCCGACAGGTGGGGAAACATTCAGTACTTC
.	TRBV29-1	.	TRBJ2-7	CSVVQGSSYEQYF	TGCAGCGTTGTTCAGGGCAGCTCCTACGAGCAGTACTTC
.	TRBV24-1	many	TRBJ1-5	CATSRRENQPQHF	TGTGCCACCAGTCGCCGGGAGAATCAGCCCCAGCATTTT
.	TRBV5-4	few	TRBJ2-2	CASSFGTSRTGELFF	TGTGCCAGCAGCTTCGGAACTAGCCGCACCGGGGAGCTGTTTTTT
TRBD2	TRBV20-1	.	TRBJ2-3	CSARGSGGSGDTQYF	TGCAGTGCTAGAGGTAGCGGGGGGAGTGGAGATACGCAGTATTTT
.	TRBV12-3/TRBV12-4	once	TRBJ1-1	CASSLSWGTEAFF	TGTGCCAGCAGTCTCAGTTGGGGCACTGAAGCTTTCTTT
TRBD1	TRBV7-2	few	TRBJ1-4	CASSLGTGPRGEKLFF	TGTGCCAGCAGCTTAGGGACAGGCCCGCGAGGGGAAAAACTGTTTTTT
.	TRBV12-3/TRBV12-4	few	TRBJ2-5	CASSFRAEETQYF	TGTGCCAGCAGTTTCAGAGCCGAAGAGACCCAGTACTTC
.	TRBV3-1	few	TRBJ2-5	CASSQPAGETQYF	TGTGCCAGCAGCCAGCCGGCGGGAGAGACCCAGTACTTC
.	TRBV2	.	TRBJ2-1	CASSEAAEQFF	TGTGCCAGCAGTGAGGCAGCTGAGCAGTTCTTC
.	TRBV12-3/TRBV12-4	many	TRBJ1-6	CASSPEYNSPLHF	TGTGCCAGCAGTCCAGAGTATAATTCACCCCTCCACTTT
.	TRBV5-1	.	TRBJ1-1	CASSFNDRTEAFF	TGCGCCAGCAGCTTCAATGATCGCACTGAAGCTTTCTTT
.	TRBV7-8	many	TRBJ2-2	CASSSNTGELFF	TGTGCCAGCAGCTCGAACACCGGGGAGCTGTTTTTT
.	TRBV12-3/TRBV12-4	many	TRBJ2-2	CASRGRTATGELFF	TGTGCCAGCAGGGGCAGGACAGCTACCGGGGAGCTGTTTTTT
TRBD2	TRBV9	few	TRBJ2-5	CASSPPSGGSETQYF	TGTGCCAGCAGCCCCCCCAGCGGGGGTTCAGAGACCCAGTACTTC
TRBD1	TRBV7-2	.	TRBJ1-2	CATQTAVGELRGPGYGYTF	TGTGCCACCCAAACCGCAGTCGGAGAACTCAGGGGGCCTGGCTATGGCTACACCTTC
.	TRBV7-9	.	TRBJ1-2	CASSRTPGQANYGYTF	TGTGCCAGCAGCCGAACCCCAGGTCAAGCTAACTATGGCTACACCTTC
.	TRBV3-1	many	TRBJ1-1	CASSQSEWDTEAFF	TGTGCCAGCAGCCAAAGCGAATGGGACACTGAAGCTTTCTTT
TRBD2	TRBV29-1	few	TRBJ2-7	CSGTSGYEQYF	TGCAGCGGGACTAGCGGCTACGAGCAGTACTTC
TRBD1	TRBV7-7	few	TRBJ2-7	CASSSGETGEQYF	TGTGCCAGCAGCTCCGGTGAGACAGGGGAGCAGTACTTC
TRBD2	TRBV18	.	TRBJ2-3	CASSPPALAGGDTQYF	TGTGCCAGCTCACCACCGGCGTTAGCGGGGGGCGATACGCAGTATTTT
.	TRBV27	.	TRBJ2-5	CASSFWVGETQYF	TGTGCCAGCAGTTTTTGGGTGGGAGAGACCCAGTACTTC
TRBD2	TRBV5-1	.	TRBJ2-1	CASSLGLAGSYEQFF	TGCGCCAGCAGCTTGGGGCTAGCGGGGTCTTATGAGCAGTTCTTC
TRBD2	TRBV5-1	.	TRBJ2-1	CASSLLGGNEQFF	TGCGCCAGCAGCTTGTTGGGAGGGAATGAGCAGTTCTTC
.	TRBV12-3/TRBV12-4	.	TRBJ1-2	CASSWTNTYTF	TGTGCCAGCAGTTGGACGAATACATACACCTTC
TRBD1	TRBV25-1	many	TRBJ1-6	CASAKQGALFSPLHF	TGTGCCAGCGCCAAACAGGGGGCGTTGTTCTCACCCCTCCACTTT
.	TRBV12-3/TRBV12-4	few	TRBJ2-5	CASSGIQETQYF	TGTGCCAGCAGCGGGATTCAAGAGACCCAGTACTTC
.	TRBV5-1	few	TRBJ2-5	CASSLGPDETQYF	TGCGCCAGCAGCTTGGGACCAGACGAGACCCAGTACTTC
.	TRBV14	.	TRBJ2-3	CASSHRGGSTDTQYF	TGTGCCAGCAGCCATCGAGGGGGGAGCACAGATACGCAGTATTTT
.	TRBV6-2/TRBV6-3	.	TRBJ2-7	CASILPPYEQYF	TGTGCCAGCATCCTCCCCCCCTACGAGCAGTACTTC